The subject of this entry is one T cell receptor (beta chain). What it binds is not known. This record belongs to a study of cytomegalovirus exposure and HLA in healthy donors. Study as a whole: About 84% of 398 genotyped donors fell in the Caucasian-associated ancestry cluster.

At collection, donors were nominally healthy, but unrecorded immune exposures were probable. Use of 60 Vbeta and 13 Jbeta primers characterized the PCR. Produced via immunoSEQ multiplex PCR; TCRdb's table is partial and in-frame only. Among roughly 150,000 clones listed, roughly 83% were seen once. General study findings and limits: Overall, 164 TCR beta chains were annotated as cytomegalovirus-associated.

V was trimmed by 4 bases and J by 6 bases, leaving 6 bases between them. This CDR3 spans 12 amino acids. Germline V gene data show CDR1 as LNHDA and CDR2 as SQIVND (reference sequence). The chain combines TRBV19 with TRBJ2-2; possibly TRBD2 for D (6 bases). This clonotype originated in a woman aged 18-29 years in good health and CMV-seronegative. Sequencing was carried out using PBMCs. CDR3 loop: CASSSGAGELFF. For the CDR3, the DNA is TGTGCCAGTAGTAGCGGGGCCGGGGAGCTGTTTTTT.